This entry concerns a single T cell receptor beta chain. This CDR3 comprises 15 residues. Germline-derived CDR1 and CDR2 are LNHDA and SQIVND (reference sequence). Deletions cut 6 bases from V and 4 bases from J, with 15 bases between. Only in-frame clones appear in the TCRdb table, and some are missing; sequencing was by immunoSEQ multiplex PCR. Altogether just over 75,000 clones are present, around 85% being singletons, with the ten largest covering nearly 5%. This record comes from a study of blood T cell repertoires in COVID-19. Study summary: From the United States, Italy and Spain came samples of acute and convalescent COVID-19. PBMCs, B-cell-depleted T cells, or T cells provided the cDNA or gDNA that made up the material.

The chain joins TRBV19 to TRBJ2-2; weak D call: TRBD1 (6 bases). The sequenced material came from peripheral blood. The receptor comes from a woman older than 75 with active or convalescent COVID-19. The CDR3 nucleotides are TGTGCCAGTAGGATGGCCGGACAGACCACCGGGGAGCTGTTTTTT. Translating gives CASRMAGQTTGELFF.